This T cell receptor beta chain was retrieved from a study of CD8+ T cells in alopecia areata. Background on the study: Treated patients were given oral tofacitinib, which was dosed at 5 to 10 mg twice daily.

Punch biopsies of lesional scalp, plus peripheral blood, were taken from alopecia areata patients. Starting from PBMCs, sorting isolated CD4+ and CD8+ T cells. cDNA prepared by RNA extraction and subsequent reverse transcription served as the template for sequencing. Sequenced by immunoSEQ multiplex PCR; TCRdb stores in-frame clones only, minus some. The sample carries hundreds of thousands of clones, 67% recorded once. As concerns this clone: Antigen: not known.

Whole-study results and caveats: In lesional scalp, particularly from alopecia totalis/universalis, clonality was higher than in normal scalp.

Germline V gives CDR1 SGHKS, CDR2 YYEKEE (reference sequence). Trimming removed 2 bases from V and 1 base from J, with 4 bases in between. This CDR3 has 13 residues. Sequencing was performed on CD4+ T cells sorted from blood, taken at week 0. The sequence was collected from a human donor with alopecia areata. V is TRBV5-5 and J is TRBJ1-5, with D unclear. CDR3 nucleotides: TGTGCCAGCAGCTTCGGAAGCAATCAGCCCCAGCATTTT. This translates into CASSFGSNQPQHF.